This paragraph reports one T cell receptor beta chain. The antigen it binds to is not known. Base qualities were left out, and no much larger clone turns up one base away. The sample is drawn from a study of T-cell memory formation after mild COVID-19 (dated by TCRdb to the early 2020s). Regarding the study in general: TCR sequence clusters from the two donors were found to be largely donor specific. In a couple of donors, T-cell clones that expanded and contracted after mild COVID-19 were tracked by sequencing TCRalpha and TCRbeta repertoires over time. The cohort was made up of two young adult volunteers, one female and one male, who were previously healthy.

Findings and caveats that apply to the study as a whole: The study covered only a couple of mild cases, and larger cohorts including severe cases with pre-infection samples were considered necessary. The second-wave clones that peaked on day 37 were not confirmed to be SARS-CoV-2 specific. Contracting CD4+ clones appeared mostly in the CM and EM memory subsets, whereas CD8+ clones were enriched in EMRA. Clones contracting from day 15 to 85 had balanced CD4/CD8 phenotypes, while a second wave expanding from day 15 to 37 was biased towards CD4+. Some responding clones were found in pre-infection memory, which suggests that pre-existing cross-reactive memory T cells took part in the SARS-CoV-2 response.

The germline V gene yields SGHAT for CDR1 and FQNNGV for CDR2. Its CDR3 holds 15 amino acids, cysteine through phenylalanine. Kept here is only the CDR3 DNA, which spans 45 bases and is read in frame from base 1. V drops 5 bases and J drops 3 bases, leaving 16 bases in between. PBMCs were isolated by Ficoll-Paque density gradient centrifugation. The run used an Illumina NovaSeq 6000. TCRalpha and TCRbeta cDNA libraries were constructed by 5'RACE with constant-segment primers, with sample barcodes and unique molecular identifiers being introduced. Trizol reagent was used to extract RNA from every sample. Amplification of the libraries took two PCR steps, and the second step added a second sample barcode plus Illumina TruSeq adapters. Sequencing of the libraries was done on an Illumina NovaSeq, producing 2 x 150 bp paired-end reads. Regarding the original processing steps: The reads were demultiplexed and collapsed into UMI-guided consensus sequences using migec v1.2.7. With mixcr v2.1.11, UMI consensuses were aligned to TRA and TRB V and J templates and assembled into clonotypes. A clonotype was counted as expanded or contracted only when both edgeR and NoisET called the clonotype significant, with the noise models trained on biological replicates. edgeR calls used a false discovery rate-adjusted p below 0.01 and a log2 fold-change threshold of 1. As an exploratory analysis of dynamics, max-normalized trajectories of the 1000 most abundant clonotypes were examined by PCA with hierarchical clustering. Each responding clone was given a CD4 or CD8 phenotype based on the CD4+ and CD8+ repertoires, which had been sequenced separately. TCRdb passed the public sequencing reads through fastp at Q25 and MiXCR, retaining productive beta sequences. Every entry covers one CDR3 protein and lists the most common genes and DNA from its rows. TCRdb, not the original authors, processed these V and J calls. This sample comprises around 510,000 distinct CDR3 sequences, less than 25% of them detected only once. The ten largest clones represent approximately 8.4% of the sample.

The rearranged chain carries TRBV11-2 and TRBJ1-1; no D gene call is confident. What was sequenced was PBMCs or a T cell subset sorted from them (not recorded which). This clonotype originated in an adult woman who had mild COVID-19 (a few samples of this study predate the infection). The sample titles of this study are shuffled in the database, so cell type and time point are left out; the donor was told from shared clones. The CDR3 here reads CASSRQLGSDTEAFF. The nucleotides are TGTGCCAGCAGCCGACAATTGGGTAGTGACACTGAAGCTTTCTTT.